Listed below are T cell receptor beta chains from one sample, sequenced in a study of CD8 T cells in ankylosing spondylitis. One entry per CDR3 protein, called by TCRdb with MiXCR from the 5' RACE reads. The sample lists around 340,000 distinct CDR3 sequences; approximately 20% were seen once. The sample comprised blood, either unsorted or a sorted T cell fraction (not recorded which). The source of these receptors is a male donor with ankylosing spondylitis or in good health (not recorded which). The CDR3 runs from the conserved cysteine through the conserved F or W.

j_call,v_call,cdr3_aa
TRBJ1-2,TRBV5-1,CASSSLPEFGYTF
TRBJ1-1,TRBV20-1,CSARNRLNTEAFF
TRBJ1-5,TRBV7-8,CASTPSGQYQPQHF
TRBJ2-7,TRBV6-1,CASSTGTGGNEQYF
TRBJ2-7,TRBV3-1,CASRHGTASYEQYF
TRBJ2-7,TRBV7-9,CASSLILTHEQYF
TRBJ2-7,TRBV12-3/TRBV12-4,CASSLTPYEQYF
TRBJ2-5,TRBV12-3/TRBV12-4,CASSFSSGGAGETQYF
TRBJ2-5,TRBV3-1,CASSQETQYF
TRBJ2-7,TRBV6-1,CASSEELVIYEQYF
TRBJ2-5,TRBV29-1,CSVEVVLWETQYF
TRBJ2-1,TRBV2,CASSVKAGSSRNEQFF
TRBJ2-6,TRBV11-1,CASSARQLSDIISSGANVLTF
TRBJ2-5,TRBV9,CASSVDRGTQYF
TRBJ2-7,TRBV6-5,CASSLGGGTREQYF
TRBJ2-1,TRBV27,CASSFMDWAGEQFF